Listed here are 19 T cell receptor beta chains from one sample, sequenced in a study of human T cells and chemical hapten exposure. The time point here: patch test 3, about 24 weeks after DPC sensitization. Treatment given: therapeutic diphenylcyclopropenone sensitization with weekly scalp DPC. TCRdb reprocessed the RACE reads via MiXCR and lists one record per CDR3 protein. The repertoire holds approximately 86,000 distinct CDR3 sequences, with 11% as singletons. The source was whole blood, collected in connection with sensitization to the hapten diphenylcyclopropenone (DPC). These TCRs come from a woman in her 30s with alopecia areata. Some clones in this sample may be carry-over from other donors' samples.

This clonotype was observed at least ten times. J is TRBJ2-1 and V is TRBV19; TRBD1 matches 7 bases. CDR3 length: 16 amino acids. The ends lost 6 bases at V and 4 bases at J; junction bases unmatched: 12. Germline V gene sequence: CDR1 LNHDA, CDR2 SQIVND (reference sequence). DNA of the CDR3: TGTGCCAGTAGCTCTGGGACGGGACAGCCGTACAATGAGCAGTTCTTC. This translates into CASSSGTGQPYNEQFF.

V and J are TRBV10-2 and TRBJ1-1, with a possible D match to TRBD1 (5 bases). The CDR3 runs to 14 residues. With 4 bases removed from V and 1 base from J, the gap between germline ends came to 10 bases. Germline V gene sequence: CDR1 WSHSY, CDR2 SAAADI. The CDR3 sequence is CASSAFGGNTEAFF. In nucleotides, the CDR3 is TGCGCCAGCAGTGCTTTTGGGGGGAACACTGAAGCTTTCTTT.

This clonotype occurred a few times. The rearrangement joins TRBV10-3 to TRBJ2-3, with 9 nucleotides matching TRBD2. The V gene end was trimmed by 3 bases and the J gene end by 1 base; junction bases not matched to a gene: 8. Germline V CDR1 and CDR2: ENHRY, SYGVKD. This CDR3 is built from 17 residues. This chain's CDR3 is CAISDSRLADRTDTQYF. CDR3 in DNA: TGTGCCATCAGTGACTCTAGACTAGCGGACCGCACAGATACGCAGTATTTT.

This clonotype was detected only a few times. CDR3 region: CASSGYQETQYF. CDR3 bases: TGTGCCAGCAGTGGGTACCAAGAGACCCAGTACTTC. This chain uses TRBV12-3 or TRBV12-4 with TRBJ2-5; no definite D call. This CDR3 is built from 12 residues. V dropped 5 bases and J dropped 0 bases, with 4 bases sitting between them.

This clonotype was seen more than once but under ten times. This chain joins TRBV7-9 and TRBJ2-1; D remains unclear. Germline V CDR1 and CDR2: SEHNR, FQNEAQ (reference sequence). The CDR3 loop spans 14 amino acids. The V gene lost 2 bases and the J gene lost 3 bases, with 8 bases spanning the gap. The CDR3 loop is CASSLNPFYNEQFF. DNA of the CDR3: TGTGCCAGCAGCTTAAACCCTTTCTACAATGAGCAGTTCTTC.

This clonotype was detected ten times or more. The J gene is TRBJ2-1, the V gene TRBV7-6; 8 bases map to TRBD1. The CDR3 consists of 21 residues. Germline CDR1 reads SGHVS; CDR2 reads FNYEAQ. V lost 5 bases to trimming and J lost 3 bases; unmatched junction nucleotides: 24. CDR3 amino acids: CASSLIVRGQVPRDSYNEQFF. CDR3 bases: TGTGCCAGCAGCCTGATTGTCAGGGGACAGGTGCCTCGAGATAGCTACAATGAGCAGTTCTTC.

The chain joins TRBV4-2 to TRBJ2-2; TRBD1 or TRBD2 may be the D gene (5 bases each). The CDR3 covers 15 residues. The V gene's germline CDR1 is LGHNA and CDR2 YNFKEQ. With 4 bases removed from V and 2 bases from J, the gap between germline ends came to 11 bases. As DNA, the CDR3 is TGTGCCAGCAGCCGGAAGGGGAGTAACACCGGGGAGCTGTTTTTT. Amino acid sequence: CASSRKGSNTGELFF.

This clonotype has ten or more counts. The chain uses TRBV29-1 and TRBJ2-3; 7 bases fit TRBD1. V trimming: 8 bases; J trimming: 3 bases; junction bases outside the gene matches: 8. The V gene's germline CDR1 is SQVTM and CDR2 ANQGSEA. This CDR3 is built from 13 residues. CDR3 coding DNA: TGCAGCCGAGGGACAGCCGGAACAGATACGCAGTATTTT. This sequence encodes CSRGTAGTDTQYF.

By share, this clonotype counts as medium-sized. The chain's CDR3 is CASSQIATGGNSPLHF. For the CDR3, the DNA is TGTGCCAGCAGCCAAATAGCAACAGGGGGGAATTCACCCCTCCACTTT. The V and J genes are TRBV3-1 and TRBJ1-6; 8 nucleotides line up with TRBD1. The CDR3 loop spans 16 amino acids. Germline V CDR1 and CDR2: LGHDT, YNNKEL (reference sequence). Unmatched junction bases numbered 7, after V lost 2 bases and J lost 7 bases.

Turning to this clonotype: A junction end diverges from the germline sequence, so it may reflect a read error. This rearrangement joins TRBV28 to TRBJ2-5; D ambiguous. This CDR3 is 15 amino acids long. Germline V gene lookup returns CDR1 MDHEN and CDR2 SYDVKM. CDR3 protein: CASGFQLGYQETQYF. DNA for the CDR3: TGTGCCAGCGGTTTCCAGTTGGGGTACCAAGAGACCCAGTACTTC.

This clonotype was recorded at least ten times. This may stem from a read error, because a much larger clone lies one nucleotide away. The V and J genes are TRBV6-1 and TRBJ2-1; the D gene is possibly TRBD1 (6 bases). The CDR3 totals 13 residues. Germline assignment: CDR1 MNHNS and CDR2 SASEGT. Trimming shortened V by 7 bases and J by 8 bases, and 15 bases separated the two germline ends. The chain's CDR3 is CASNDRPWDEQFF. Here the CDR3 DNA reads TGTGCCAGCAATGACAGGCCCTGGGATGAGCAGTTCTTC.

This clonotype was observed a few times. This CDR3 reads CASSQQWEGNTIYF. In DNA form, the CDR3 reads TGTGCCAGCAGTCAACAGTGGGAAGGAAACACCATATATTTT. The chain employs TRBV6-6 and TRBJ1-3; D is uncertain. With 5 bases removed from V and 4 bases from J, the gap between germline ends came to 12 bases. This CDR3 is 14 amino acids long. Germline values: CDR1 MNHNY, CDR2 SVGAGI (reference sequence).

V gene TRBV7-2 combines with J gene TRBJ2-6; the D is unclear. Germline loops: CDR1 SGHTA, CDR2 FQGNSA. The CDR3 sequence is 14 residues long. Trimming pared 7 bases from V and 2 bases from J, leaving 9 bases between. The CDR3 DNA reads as TGTGCCAGCACCAAATCGACTGGGGCCAACGTCCTGACTTTC. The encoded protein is CASTKSTGANVLTF.

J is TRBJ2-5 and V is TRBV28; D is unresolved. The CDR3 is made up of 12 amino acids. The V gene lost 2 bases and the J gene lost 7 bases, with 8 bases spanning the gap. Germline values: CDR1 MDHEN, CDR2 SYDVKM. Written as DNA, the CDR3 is TGTGCCAGCAGTTTAGCAAAAGGGACCCAGTACTTC. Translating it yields CASSLAKGTQYF.

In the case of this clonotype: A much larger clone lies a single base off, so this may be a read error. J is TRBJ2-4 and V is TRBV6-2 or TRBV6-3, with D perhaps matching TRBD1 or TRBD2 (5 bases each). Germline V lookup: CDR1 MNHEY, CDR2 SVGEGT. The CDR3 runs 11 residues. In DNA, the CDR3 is TGTGCCAACAGTAACGGGGTAGGGGAGTACTTC. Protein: CANSNGVGEYF.

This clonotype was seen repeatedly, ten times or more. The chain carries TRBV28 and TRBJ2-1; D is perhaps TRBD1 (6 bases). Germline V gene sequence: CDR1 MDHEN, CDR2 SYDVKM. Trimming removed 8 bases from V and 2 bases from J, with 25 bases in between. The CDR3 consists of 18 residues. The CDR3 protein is CASQKLDWLDRTYNEQFF. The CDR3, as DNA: TGTGCCAGCCAAAAATTGGACTGGTTGGACAGAACCTACAATGAGCAGTTCTTC.

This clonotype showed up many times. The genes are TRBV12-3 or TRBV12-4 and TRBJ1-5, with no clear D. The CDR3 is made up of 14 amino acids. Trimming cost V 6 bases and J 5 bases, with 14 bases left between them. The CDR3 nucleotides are TGTGCCAGCAGCACCGGCCGGGCCCATCAGCCCCAGCATTTT. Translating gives CASSTGRAHQPQHF.

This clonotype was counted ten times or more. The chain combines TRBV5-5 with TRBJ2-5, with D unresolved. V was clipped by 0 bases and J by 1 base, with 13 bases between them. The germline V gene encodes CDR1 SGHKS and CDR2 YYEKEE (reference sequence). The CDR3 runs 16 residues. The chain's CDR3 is CASSLALAELQETQYF. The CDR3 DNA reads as TGTGCCAGCAGCTTGGCCCTCGCGGAGCTCCAAGAGACCCAGTACTTC.

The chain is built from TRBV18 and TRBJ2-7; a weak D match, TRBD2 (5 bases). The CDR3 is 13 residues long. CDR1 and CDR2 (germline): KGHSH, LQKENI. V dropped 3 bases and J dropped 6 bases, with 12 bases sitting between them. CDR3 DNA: TGTGCCAGCTCACCCCCCGGGGTCGGCGAGCAGTACTTC. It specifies CASSPPGVGEQYF.